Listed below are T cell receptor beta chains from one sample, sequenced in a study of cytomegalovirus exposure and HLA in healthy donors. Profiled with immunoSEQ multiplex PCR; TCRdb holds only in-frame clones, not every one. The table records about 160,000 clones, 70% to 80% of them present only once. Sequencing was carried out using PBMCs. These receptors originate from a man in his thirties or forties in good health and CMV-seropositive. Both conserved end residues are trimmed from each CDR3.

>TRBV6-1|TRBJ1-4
TSSVQENEKLF
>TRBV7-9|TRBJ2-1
ASSASGLYNEQF
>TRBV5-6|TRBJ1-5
ASSSKGGGQPQH
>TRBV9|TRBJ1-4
ASSSSPGLNEKLF
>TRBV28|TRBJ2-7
ASSRGYEQY
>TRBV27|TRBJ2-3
ASSLGLAGGVTDTQY
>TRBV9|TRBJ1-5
ASSVGQDNQPQH
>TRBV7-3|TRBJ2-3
ASRQTGVDTQY
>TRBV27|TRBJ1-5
ASTGPTDSNHQPQH
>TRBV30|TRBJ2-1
AWSVREGQF
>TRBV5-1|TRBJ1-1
ASSRAVGDTEAF
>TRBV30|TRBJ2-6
ASNGFSGANVLT
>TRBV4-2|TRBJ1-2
ASSQFDRGHGYT
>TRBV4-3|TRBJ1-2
ASSPSELGGYGYT
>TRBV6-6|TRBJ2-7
ASRIQVGVGEQY
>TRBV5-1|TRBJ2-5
ASSLADRDQETQY
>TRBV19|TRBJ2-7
ASSLGAGTGYEQY
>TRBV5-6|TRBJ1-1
ASSLGTVNTEAF
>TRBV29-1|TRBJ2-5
SVPPPYREMGQETQY
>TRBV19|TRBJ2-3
ASSNLAGVTDTQY
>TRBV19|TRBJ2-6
ASSSSGTPSGANVLT
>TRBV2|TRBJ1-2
ASSEASSYGYT
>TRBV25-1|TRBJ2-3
ASSETGGADTQY
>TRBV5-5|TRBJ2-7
ASSLPSVHEQY
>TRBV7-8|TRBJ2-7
ASSPSQGAYEQY
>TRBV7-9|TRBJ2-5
ASSLELTGSTQETQY
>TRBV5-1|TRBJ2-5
ASSLVPGLGTQY